A single sample is the source of the 22 T cell receptor beta chains below, sequenced in a study (dated by TCRdb to between 2014 and 2017). The library was prepared using 5' RACE. The sequencer listed for this sample is Illumina MiSeq. The public sequencing data were trimmed at Q25 with fastp and processed into clonotypes with MiXCR by TCRdb, which kept only in-frame beta chains. All rows with the same CDR3 protein become a single entry with the most common DNA and genes. The sample profile shows about 54,000 distinct CDR3 sequences; over 15% of them were found once. In total, the top ten clones hold under 3% of the sample. The sequencing input was naive CD4+ T cells sorted from blood. Sample cell subset or site, as interpreted from the label and publication: naive CD4+ T cells, CD4+CD45RA+CD25-. The receptors were gathered from a female donor with breast cancer.

On this clonotype itself: This may be a read error, as it is one base from a much larger clone. The chain joins TRBV5-4 to TRBJ1-1, with 8 bases lining up with TRBD1. With 4 bases clipped from V and 5 bases from J, the junction kept 7 bases outside the gene matches. Germline-derived CDR1 and CDR2 are SGHNT and YYREEE (reference sequence). CDR3 length: 14 amino acids. CDR3 nucleotides: TGTGCCAGCAGCGAAGGACAGGGAGTGACTGAAGCTTTCTTT. Protein sequence: CASSEGQGVTEAFF.

Remarks on this clonotype: The junction does not match germline at one end; this may be a read error. The chain uses TRBV7-3 and TRBJ1-6; unclear D gene. The CDR3 sequence is 13 residues long. Looked up from germline, CDR1 is SGHTA and CDR2 is FQGTGA. CDR3 sequence: CASSLNQNSSLHF. The CDR3 DNA is TGTGCCAGCAGCTTAAATCAGAATTCATCCCTCCACTTT.

The sample holds many counts of this clonotype. CDR3 bases: TGCAGCGTGGATTCCGGGACAGCATCCTACGAGCAGTACTTC. This sequence encodes CSVDSGTASYEQYF. The chain recombines TRBV29-1 with TRBJ2-7, with 7 bases matching TRBD1. CDR1 is SQVTM and CDR2 is ANQGSEA in the germline V gene. The CDR3 consists of 14 residues. Trimming removed 6 bases from V and 1 base from J; junction bases left unmatched: 9.

The chain joins TRBV5-1 to TRBJ2-4; TRBD2 might be the D (7 bases). V lost 3 bases and J 1 base, leaving 20 bases between the germline ends. The CDR3 runs 18 residues. CDR1 and CDR2 from the germline V gene are SGHRS and YFSETQ. As DNA, the CDR3 is TGCGCCAGCAGCTACGGCGGGGGCAGTGCAGGTGCCAAAAACATTCAGTACTTC. Its translation is CASSYGGGSAGAKNIQYF.

This clonotype was counted at least ten times. V and J are TRBV7-2 and TRBJ1-1, with no clear D. V lost 2 bases and J 10 bases, leaving 14 bases between the germline ends. Germline values: CDR1 SGHTA, CDR2 FQGNSA. The CDR3 has 13 residues. The CDR3 is CASSLIPLRVAFF. The CDR3 nucleotides are TGTGCCAGCAGCTTAATCCCCCTACGCGTAGCTTTCTTT.

V usage is TRBV5-6 and J usage is TRBJ1-1; 10 positions agree with TRBD1. CDR1 and CDR2 (germline): SGHDT, YYEEEE. V trimming: 4 bases; J trimming: 8 bases; junction bases outside the gene matches: 5. The CDR3 sequence is 13 residues long. CDR3 region: CASSLGQGREAFF. As DNA, the CDR3 is TGTGCCAGCAGCCTGGGACAGGGGCGCGAAGCTTTCTTT.

This clonotype was detected many times. The gene calls are TRBV7-2 and TRBJ1-5; tentatively, D is TRBD1 (5 bases). The CDR3 is 14 amino acids. The germline V gene has CDR1 SGHTA and CDR2 FQGNSA. V was trimmed by 3 bases and J by 6 bases, leaving 12 bases between them. The CDR3 DNA is TGTGCCAGCAGCTTTGGGTCCAGGGCTCAGCCCCAGCATTTT. Translation gives CASSFGSRAQPQHF.

The V and J genes are TRBV6-1 and TRBJ1-3, with a weak D call TRBD1 (5 bases). Germline-derived CDR1 and CDR2 are MNHNS and SASEGT. The CDR3 extends over 16 amino acids. V shed 2 bases and J shed 0 bases, with 11 bases lying between them. The CDR3 DNA follows: TGTGCCAGCAGTGAAAACAGGAGACGCTCTGGAAACACCATATATTTT. Protein sequence: CASSENRRRSGNTIYF.

This clonotype was counted ten times or more. The chain employs TRBV7-2 and TRBJ2-7; no definite D call. The germline V gene encodes CDR1 SGHTA and CDR2 FQGNSA. The CDR3 has 16 residues. Between the trimmed V and J ends, which lost 2 bases and 1 base, there was a span of 15 bases. CDR3: CASSLSSATSSYEQYF. For the CDR3, the DNA is TGTGCCAGCAGCTTATCCTCCGCGACCTCGTCCTACGAGCAGTACTTC.

The chain joins TRBV9 to TRBJ2-7; D is unresolved. V gave up 4 bases and J gave up 2 bases, with 16 bases separating them. This CDR3 comprises 15 residues. Per germline, CDR1 SGDLS and CDR2 YYNGEE. The CDR3 spells CASSPGPNNAYEQYF. CDR3 nucleotides: TGTGCCAGCAGCCCCGGGCCGAATAACGCCTACGAGCAGTACTTC.

With regard to this clonotype: A read error may explain this, as a much larger clone is one base away. The V and J genes are TRBV25-1 and TRBJ2-3, with D uncertain. In germline, CDR1 is MGHDK, CDR2 SYGVNS. There are 15 residues in the CDR3. The germline V and J ends were trimmed by 3 bases and 4 bases, with 14 bases remaining between them. The CDR3 coding sequence is TGTGCCAGCAGTGATTCTGGCAATCGTGCAGATACGCAGTATTTT. It specifies CASSDSGNRADTQYF.

This clonotype is categorized as medium-sized. The V call is TRBV5-4, the J call TRBJ2-1; D is perhaps TRBD1 or TRBD2 (5 bases each). Germline lookup yields CDR1 SGHNT and CDR2 YYREEE (reference sequence). The CDR3 is made up of 15 amino acids. V lost 0 bases to trimming and J lost 6 bases, with 13 bases between them. The CDR3 bases are TGTGCCAGCAGCTTGGCGGGACCGACGGGCAATGAGCAGTTCTTC. Its translation: CASSLAGPTGNEQFF.

This rearrangement joins TRBV6-1 to TRBJ2-7; the D is unclear. This CDR3 is 15 amino acids long. V was shortened by 6 bases and J by 5 bases, with 20 bases between the two germline ends. Per germline, CDR1 MNHNS and CDR2 SASEGT. The CDR3 coding sequence is TGTGCCAGCAGAAGGGAAAAGAATAACCCCAACGAGCAGTACTTC. It translates to CASRREKNNPNEQYF.

The chain employs TRBV3-1 and TRBJ1-1, with 8 bases aligning to TRBD1. The length of the CDR3 is 12 residues. Looked up from germline, CDR1 is LGHDT and CDR2 is YNNKEL (reference sequence). Unmatched junction bases numbered 0, after V lost 4 bases and J lost 5 bases. CDR3 amino acids: CASSRQGTEAFF. The DNA of the CDR3 is TGTGCCAGCAGCCGACAGGGGACTGAAGCTTTCTTT.

V usage is TRBV6-1 and J usage is TRBJ2-7, with TRBD1 matching 11 bases. CDR3 size: 15 residues. Germline V gives CDR1 MNHNS, CDR2 SASEGT. V lost 6 bases and J lost 4; bases outside the gene matches: 8. The CDR3 region is CASSQWTGGWYEQYF. The CDR3 nucleotides read TGTGCCAGCAGCCAATGGACAGGGGGCTGGTACGAGCAGTACTTC.

This clonotype was seen ten or more times. The chain is built from TRBV9 and TRBJ2-6, with D uncertain. Germline-derived CDR1 and CDR2 are SGDLS and YYNGEE. V was pared by 7 bases and J by 0 bases, with 14 bases between. The CDR3 is 16 amino acids. The CDR3 here is CASGWTSLSGANVLTF. The CDR3 DNA sequence: TGTGCCAGCGGCTGGACCTCCCTCTCTGGGGCCAACGTCCTGACTTTC.

This clonotype showed up many times. The rearrangement links TRBV20-1 to TRBJ1-5, with TRBD1 identical over 7 bases. V shed 0 bases and J 3 bases; nucleotides not matched to a gene: 11. Germline CDR1 is DFQATT and CDR2 is SNEGSKA (reference sequence). The CDR3 is made up of 17 amino acids. CDR3 sequence reads: CSARDGAFTGDNQPQHF. In DNA, the CDR3 is TGCAGTGCTAGAGATGGGGCTTTCACAGGGGACAATCAGCCCCAGCATTTT.

A note on this clonotype: Without the conserved terminal phenylalanine or tryptophan, this CDR3 likely stems from a read error. The V and J genes are TRBV7-9 and TRBJ2-2, with D unclear. Per the germline V gene, CDR1 is SEHNR and CDR2 is FQNEAQ (reference sequence). V dropped 1 base and J dropped 3 bases, with 15 bases sitting between them. This CDR3 region has 17 residues. The CDR3 loop reads CASSLGLWVTHTGELFV. The CDR3 DNA reads as TGTGCCAGCAGCTTAGGATTGTGGGTCACTCACACCGGGGAGCTGTTTGTT.

The chain employs TRBV20-1 and TRBJ1-4; D not certain. The CDR3 runs 13 residues. The germline CDR1 and CDR2 sequences are DFQATT and SNEGSKA (reference sequence). Trimming removed 6 bases from V and 8 bases from J, with 16 bases in between. The CDR3 DNA is TGCAGTGCCACTACGGGCGTGATCGAAAAACTGTTTTTT. Its translation: CSATTGVIEKLFF.

This clonotype came up a few times. V is TRBV3-1 and J is TRBJ2-4; 8 nucleotides match TRBD2. V lost 3 bases and J lost 3; bases outside the gene matches: 4. Germline CDR1 reads LGHDT; CDR2 reads YNNKEL (reference sequence). The CDR3 consists of 15 residues. CDR3 nucleotide sequence: TGTGCCAGCAGCCATTCCAGCGGGAGCAAAAACATTCAGTACTTC. This sequence encodes CASSHSSGSKNIQYF. The variable domain in full, with the rest retrieved from reference TRBV3-1 and TRBJ2-4, is DTAVSQTPKYLVTQMGNDKSIKCEQNLGHDTMYWYKQDSKKFLKIMFSYNNKELIINETVPNRFSPKSPDKAHLNLHINSLELGDSAVYFCASSHSSGSKNIQYFGAGTRLSVL.

In this sample, this clonotype turned up a few times. The gene calls are TRBV7-2 and TRBJ1-1, with a possible D match to TRBD1 (5 bases). The CDR3 extends over 15 amino acids. Germline assignment: CDR1 SGHTA and CDR2 FQGNSA. Trimming left V 2 bases short and J 3 bases short, with 13 bases between. The CDR3 sequence is CASSLNQGSDTEAFF. CDR3 nucleotides: TGTGCCAGCAGCTTAAATCAGGGTAGCGACACTGAAGCTTTCTTT.

The chain joins TRBV7-2 to TRBJ2-1; no firm D call. The CDR3 sequence is 12 residues long. The germline gives CDR1 SGHTA, CDR2 FQGNSA. V was trimmed by 3 bases and J by 5 bases, leaving 5 bases between them. As DNA, the CDR3 is TGTGCCAGCAGCTTCACTGACAATGAGCAGTTCTTC. As protein: CASSFTDNEQFF.